This T cell receptor beta chain was retrieved from a study of shared clonotypes between healthy human individuals. The CDR3 sequence is 11 residues long. The ends lost 5 bases at V and 8 bases at J; junction bases unmatched: 1. The V gene's germline CDR1 is SGHAT and CDR2 FQNNGV. Libraries were prepared by immunoSEQ multiplex PCR; TCRdb keeps only in-frame clonotypes and omits some of them. The sample includes about 2,500,000 clones, 90% to 95% of them seen just once. This clonotype originated in a man younger than 35 in good health. The source material was naive CD4+ T cells sorted from blood. Described subset: CD45RA+ positively selected. J is TRBJ2-3 and V is TRBV11-2; 7 bases align to TRBD2. The CDR3 sequence: CASSRGVTQYF. CDR3 DNA: TGTGCCAGCAGCCGGGGGGTTACGCAGTATTTT.